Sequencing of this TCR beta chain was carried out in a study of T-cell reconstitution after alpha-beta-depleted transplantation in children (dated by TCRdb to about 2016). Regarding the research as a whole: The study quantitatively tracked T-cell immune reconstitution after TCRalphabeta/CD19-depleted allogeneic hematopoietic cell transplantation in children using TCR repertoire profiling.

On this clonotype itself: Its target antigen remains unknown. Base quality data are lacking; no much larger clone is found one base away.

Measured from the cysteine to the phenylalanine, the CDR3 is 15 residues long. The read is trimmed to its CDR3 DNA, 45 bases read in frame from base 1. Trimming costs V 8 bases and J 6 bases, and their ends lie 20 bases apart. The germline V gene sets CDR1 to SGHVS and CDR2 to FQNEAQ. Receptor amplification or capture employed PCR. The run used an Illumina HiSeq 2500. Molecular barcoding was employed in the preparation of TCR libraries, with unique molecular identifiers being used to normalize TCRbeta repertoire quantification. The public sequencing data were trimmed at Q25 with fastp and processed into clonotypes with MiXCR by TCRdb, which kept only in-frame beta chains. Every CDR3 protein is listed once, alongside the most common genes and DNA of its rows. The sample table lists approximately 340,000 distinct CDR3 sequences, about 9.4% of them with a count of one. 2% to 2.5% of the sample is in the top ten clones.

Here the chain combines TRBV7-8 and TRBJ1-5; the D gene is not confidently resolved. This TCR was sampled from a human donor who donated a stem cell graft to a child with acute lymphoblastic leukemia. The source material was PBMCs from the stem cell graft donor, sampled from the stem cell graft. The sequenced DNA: TGTGCCAGCGCCCTGGTAGTCTTAGGAGGTCAGCCCCAGCATTTT. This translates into CASALVVLGGQPQHF. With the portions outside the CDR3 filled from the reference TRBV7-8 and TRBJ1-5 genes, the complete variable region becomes GAGVSQSPRYKVAKRGQDVALRCDPISGHVSLFWYQQALGQGPEFLTYFQNEAQLDKSGLPSDRFFAERPEGSVSTLKIQRTQQEDSAVYLCASALVVLGGQPQHFGDGTRLSIL.